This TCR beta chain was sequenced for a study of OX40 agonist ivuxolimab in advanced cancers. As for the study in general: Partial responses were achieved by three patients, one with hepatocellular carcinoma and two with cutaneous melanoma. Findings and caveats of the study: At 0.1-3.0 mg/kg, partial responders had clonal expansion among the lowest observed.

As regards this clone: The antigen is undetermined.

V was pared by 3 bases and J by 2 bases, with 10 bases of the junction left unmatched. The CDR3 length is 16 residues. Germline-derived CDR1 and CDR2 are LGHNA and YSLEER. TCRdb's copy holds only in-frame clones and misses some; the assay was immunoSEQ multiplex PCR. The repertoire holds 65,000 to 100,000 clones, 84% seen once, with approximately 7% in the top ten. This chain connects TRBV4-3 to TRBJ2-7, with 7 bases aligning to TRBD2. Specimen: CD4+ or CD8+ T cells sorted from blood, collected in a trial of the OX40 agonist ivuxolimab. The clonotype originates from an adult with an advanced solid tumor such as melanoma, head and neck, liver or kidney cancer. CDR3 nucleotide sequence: TGCGCCAGCAGCCAGGAAAGCGGGGTTAACCCCTACGAGCAGTACTTC. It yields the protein CASSQESGVNPYEQYF.